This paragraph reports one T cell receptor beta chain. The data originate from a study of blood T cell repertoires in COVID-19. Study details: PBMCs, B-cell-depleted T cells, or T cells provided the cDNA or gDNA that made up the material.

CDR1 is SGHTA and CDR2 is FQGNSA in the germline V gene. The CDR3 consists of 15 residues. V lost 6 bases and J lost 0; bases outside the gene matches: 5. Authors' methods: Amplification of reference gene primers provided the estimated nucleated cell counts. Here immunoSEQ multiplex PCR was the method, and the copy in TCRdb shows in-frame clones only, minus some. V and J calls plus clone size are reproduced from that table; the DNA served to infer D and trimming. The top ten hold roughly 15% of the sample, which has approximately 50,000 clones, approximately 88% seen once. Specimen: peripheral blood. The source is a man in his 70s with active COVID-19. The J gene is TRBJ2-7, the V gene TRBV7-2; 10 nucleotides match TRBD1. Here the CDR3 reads CASRRDRGFSYEQYF. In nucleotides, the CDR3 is TGTGCCAGCAGACGGGACAGGGGATTCTCCTACGAGCAGTACTTC.